A selection of T cell receptor beta chains follows, all from one sample in a study of T cells in localized non-small cell lung cancer. Clones were sequenced by immunoSEQ multiplex PCR, and TCRdb holds only the in-frame ones, with some missing. The profile shows around 5,000 clones, about 55% of them singletons. This specimen consisted of lymph node tissue, obtained before any cancer treatment. The origin of the receptors is a male donor at least 60 years old with stage I squamous cell lung carcinoma. The CDR3 runs from the conserved cysteine through the conserved F or W. D genes are given only for firm matches. Where a row states a size, it is once, few, many or the class of an expanded clone; other rows omit it.

J gene	V gene	clone size	D gene	CDR3 DNA	CDR3 protein
TRBJ2-7	TRBV11-3	NA	TRBD2	TGTGCCAGCAGCTTAGGACCGGGACTAGCGGGACGGCAGTACTTC	CASSLGPGLAGRQYF
TRBJ2-7	TRBV30	NA	NA	TGTGCCTGGAGCGGGTTAGGCGAGCAGTACTTC	CAWSGLGEQYF
TRBJ2-2	TRBV18	NA	NA	TGTGCCAGCTCACCAATTTCCGCCATAAGCAGGGAGCTGTTTTTT	CASSPISAISRELFF
TRBJ2-1	TRBV28	NA	TRBD2	TGTGCCAGCTTGGGGGAGGGGTACAATGAGCAGTTCTTC	CASLGEGYNEQFF
TRBJ2-1	TRBV11-3	NA	TRBD2	TGTGCCAGCAGACCCGGGACTAGCGCCTCTAAGAGCTCCTACAATGAGCAGTTCTTC	CASRPGTSASKSSYNEQFF
TRBJ1-2	TRBV19	NA	NA	TGTGCCAGTAGTATAGTGCGGGATCACAGGGGCTACACCTTC	CASSIVRDHRGYTF
TRBJ1-2	TRBV28	NA	NA	TGTGCCAGCACCCCCTCTACAGGGAGGGGGTATGGCTACACCTTC	CASTPSTGRGYGYTF
TRBJ2-4	TRBV19	NA	NA	TGTGCCAGTAGTATGACCCCCTCAGAAAACATTCAATACTTC	CASSMTPSENIQYF
TRBJ1-2	TRBV29-1	NA	TRBD1	TGCAGCGTTGGGACAGGGCACAATGGCTACACCTTC	CSVGTGHNGYTF
TRBJ2-5	TRBV30	NA	NA	TGTGCCTGGAGTGTAGGAAGTTACCAAGAGACCCAGTACTTC	CAWSVGSYQETQYF
TRBJ2-7	TRBV6-8	NA	NA	TGTGCCAGCAGCCCCTATTCGGGTGGGGCCACCTACGAGCAGTACTTC	CASSPYSGGATYEQYF
TRBJ2-7	TRBV9	NA	NA	TGTGCCAGCAGCGGAAGTCTGGGGGCTCAGCAGTACTTC	CASSGSLGAQQYF
TRBJ2-1	TRBV19	NA	TRBD1	TGTGCCAGTTCCTCCACACAGGGGGCAAATGAGCAGTTCTTC	CASSSTQGANEQFF
TRBJ1-1	TRBV10-3	NA	NA	TGTGCCATCAGTGAGGCCAGGCCGAACACTGAAGCTTTCTTT	CAISEARPNTEAFF
TRBJ2-1	TRBV28	NA	NA	TGTGCCAGCAGTTTATCCCTACAAGTCCCCCCCTACAATGAGCAGTTCTTC	CASSLSLQVPPYNEQFF
TRBJ2-7	TRBV28	NA	TRBD1	TGTGCCAGCAGATTCGAGGGGGACAGGGGGCTTTACGAGCAGTACTTC	CASRFEGDRGLYEQYF
TRBJ1-1	TRBV11-3	NA	NA	TGTGCCAGCAGCAACGACAGGAGGAACACTGAAGCTTTCTTT	CASSNDRRNTEAFF
TRBJ2-3	TRBV5-1	NA	TRBD2	TGCGCCAGCAGACCACAACTAGCGGGAGGCCTAGATACGCAGTATTTT	CASRPQLAGGLDTQYF
TRBJ2-3	TRBV11-3	medium-sized	NA	TGTGCCAGCAGCTACGGATCGGAGGGGGATACGCAGTATTTT	CASSYGSEGDTQYF
TRBJ2-5	TRBV23-1	NA	NA	TGCGCCAGCAGCCAAGATTTAAGAATCCAAGAGACCCAGTACTTC	CASSQDLRIQETQYF
TRBJ1-1	TRBV30	NA	TRBD1	TGTGCCTGGAGTATAGGGATGTGGACAGGGACGAACACTGAAGCTTTCTTT	CAWSIGMWTGTNTEAFF
TRBJ2-6	TRBV25-1	NA	NA	TGTGCCAGCAGTGTTGACAACTCTGGGGCCAACGTCCTGACTTTC	CASSVDNSGANVLTF
TRBJ2-1	TRBV9	NA	NA	TGTGCCAGCAGTCGGACTCCAGGTGAGCAGTTCTTC	CASSRTPGEQFF
TRBJ2-6	TRBV7-6	NA	NA	TGTGCCAGCCTCCTGAGCTCTGGGGCCAACGTCCTGACTTTC	CASLLSSGANVLTF
TRBJ2-6	TRBV25-1	NA	NA	TGTGCCAGCAGTGTATCTGGGGCCAACGTCCTGACTTTC	CASSVSGANVLTF
TRBJ2-7	TRBV29-1	once	NA	TGCAGCGTTGAAGGCCCGGGCAGCTACGAGCAGTACTTC	CSVEGPGSYEQYF
TRBJ2-7	TRBV12-5	NA	NA	TGTGCTAGTGGTTTGGTGGGGGCGGTTACCGAGCAGTACTTC	CASGLVGAVTEQYF
TRBJ2-1	TRBV6-8	NA	TRBD1	TGTGCCAGCAGTTACCAGGACAGGGGGAATGAGCAGTTCTTC	CASSYQDRGNEQFF
TRBJ1-1	TRBV18	NA	NA	TGTGCCAGCTCCCCAAGGAGCCTGAACACTGAAGCTTTCTTT	CASSPRSLNTEAFF
TRBJ1-1	TRBV28	NA	NA	TGTGCCAGCAGTAGTATCCGGGACGTGAACACTGAAGCTTTCTTT	CASSSIRDVNTEAFF
TRBJ2-6	TRBV29-1	NA	NA	TGCAGCGTTGGAGGACAATCTGGGGCCAACGTCCTGACTTTC	CSVGGQSGANVLTF
TRBJ2-7	TRBV29-1	NA	NA	TGCAGCGTTGGGCCGGGTCCCTACGAGCAGTACTTC	CSVGPGPYEQYF
TRBJ2-1	TRBV29-1	few	NA	TGCAGCGTTGCGGGGATCTCCTACAATGAGCAGTTCTTC	CSVAGISYNEQFF
TRBJ1-2	TRBV7-5	few	NA	TGTGCCAGCAGCCCGACTCTAGACAGCCTGTCCTATGGCTACACCTTC	CASSPTLDSLSYGYTF
TRBJ2-7	TRBV10-3	NA	TRBD2	TGTGCCAACACCAACTGGGCTAGCGGGTCCTTCCCTTCCTACGAGCAGTACTTC	CANTNWASGSFPSYEQYF
TRBJ2-5	TRBV7-8	few	NA	TGTGCCAGCAGCTTCGGAGGAGTGGGGACCCAGTACTTC	CASSFGGVGTQYF
TRBJ2-2	TRBV4-1	NA	NA	TGCGCCAGCAGCCCTGACACCGGGGAGCTGTTTTTT	CASSPDTGELFF
TRBJ2-2	TRBV15	few	TRBD1	TGTGCCACCAGCAGGAGAGAGGGGGCAACCGGGGAGCTGTTTTTT	CATSRREGATGELFF
TRBJ2-7	TRBV18	NA	NA	TGTGCCAGCACCCAGGGGGGGGACTACGAGCAGTACTTC	CASTQGGDYEQYF